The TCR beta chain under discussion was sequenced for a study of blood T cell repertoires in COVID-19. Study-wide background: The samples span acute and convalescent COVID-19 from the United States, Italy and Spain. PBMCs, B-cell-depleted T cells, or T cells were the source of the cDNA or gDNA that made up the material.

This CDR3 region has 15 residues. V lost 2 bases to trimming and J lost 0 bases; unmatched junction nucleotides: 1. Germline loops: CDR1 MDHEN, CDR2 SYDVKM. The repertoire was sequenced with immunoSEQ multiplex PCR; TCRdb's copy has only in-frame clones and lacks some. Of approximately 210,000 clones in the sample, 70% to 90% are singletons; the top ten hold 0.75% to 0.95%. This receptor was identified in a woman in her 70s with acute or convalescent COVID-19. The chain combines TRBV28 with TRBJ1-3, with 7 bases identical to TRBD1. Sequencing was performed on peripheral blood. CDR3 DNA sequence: TGTGCCAGCAGTTTAACAGGGGCCTCTGGAAACACCATATATTTT. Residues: CASSLTGASGNTIYF.